This T cell receptor beta chain was found in a study of blood T cells in healthy people across ages. Findings and caveats of the study: Naive and antigen-experienced cells could not be conclusively compared, given unsorted PBMCs.

Comments on this clonotype: Antigen unknown. A junction boundary mismatches the germline segment, possibly from a read error.

For the second PCR, which ran for about 6 to 12 cycles, a sample-barcoded 5' primer and a J-beta primer mix were used. There were at least 3 million CDR3-containing paired-end reads obtained from each sample. TCRdb independently ran MiXCR on the 5' RACE reads; one entry per CDR3 protein. The sample shows about 800,000 distinct CDR3 sequences, less than 60% of them seen only once. The donors, all healthy, were Caucasians living in Russia, aged 6 to 90. Material: blood. The source of this sequence is an elderly man in good health.

The CDR3, as DNA: TGTGCCACCAACAGAGATCGACGCCTAGCGGGAGTCACAGATACGCAGTATTTT. Its protein is CATNRDRRLAGVTDTQYF. The chain carries TRBV15 and TRBJ2-3, with 10 nucleotides matching TRBD2. Germline CDR1 reads LNHNV; CDR2 reads YYDKDF (reference sequence). The length of the CDR3 is 18 residues.